The clone carrying this T cell receptor (beta chain) was counted at least ten times. Its antigen is still unknown. TCRdb fed the reads into MiXCR, producing one record per CDR3 protein. The sample yields roughly 990,000 distinct CDR3 sequences, roughly a third seen once. These data originate in a study of T cell repertoires in cytomegalovirus infection. Study in general: Through public TCR beta signatures, both CMV infection and matching HLA type were indicated.

This CDR3 has 14 residues. Germline-derived CDR1 and CDR2 are SEHNR and FQNEAQ (reference sequence). Trimming pared 1 base from V and 0 bases from J, leaving 3 bases between. The sequenced sample was cultured CD8+ T cells from PBMCs, obtained from culture after CMV antigen stimulation. V and J are TRBV7-9 and TRBJ2-2; no clear D. The TCR comes from a human donor in good health (CMV status not recorded). Some clones in this sample may be carry-over from other donors' samples. The CDR3 here is CASSLGSNTGELFF. In DNA form, the CDR3 reads TGTGCCAGCAGCTTAGGATCGAACACCGGGGAGCTGTTTTTT.